Listed below are T cell receptor beta chains from one sample, sequenced in a study of CD8 T cells in Susac syndrome. TCRdb re-derived calls from the immunoSEQ multiplex PCR reads in MiXCR, one entry per CDR3 protein. The sample has 2,500 to 3,000 distinct CDR3 sequences; 70% to 85% are singletons. Sequenced: CD8+ TEMRA cells from PBMCs. These receptors were collected from a human donor with Susac syndrome. Both conserved end residues are part of each CDR3. A D gene is named only where the DNA matches it firmly. Size is stated for part of the rows, as once, few or many counts, or as a class when the clone is expanded.

NA	TRBJ1-1	TRBV27	NA	TGTGCCAGCAGTTTATCGATTGAGGCTGAAGCTTTCTTT	CASSLSIEAEAFF
TRBD1	TRBJ1-5	TRBV20-1	NA	TGCAGTGCTAGGGAGGACAGGGGGTTCCTCGGGCCCCAGCATTTT	CSAREDRGFLGPQHF
NA	TRBJ1-2	TRBV11-2	few	TGTGCCAGCAGCTTAGCGGGGGACCCCTACTATGGCTACACCTTC	CASSLAGDPYYGYTF
NA	TRBJ2-2	TRBV11-2	few	TGTGCCAGCAGCTTCCAGGACCCGCCGGGCGGGGAGCTGTTTTTT	CASSFQDPPGGELFF
NA	TRBJ2-3	TRBV27	NA	TGTGCCAGCAGTTCGGGACGCCCGGATACGCAGTATTTT	CASSSGRPDTQYF
NA	TRBJ2-6	TRBV27	few	TGTGCCAGCAGTTCTCCATTCTCTGGGGCCAACGTCCTGACTTTC	CASSSPFSGANVLTF
NA	TRBJ1-5	TRBV12-3/TRBV12-4	NA	TGTGCCAGCAGTTTCGGGGGTGGCCAGCCCCAGCATTTT	CASSFGGGQPQHF
TRBD1	TRBJ2-3	TRBV7-6	once	TGTGCCAGCAGCTTAGCGCAGGGGGCAGGCACAGATACGCAGTATTTT	CASSLAQGAGTDTQYF
NA	TRBJ1-5	TRBV19	NA	TGTGCCAGTAGGCATAGCAATCAGCCCCAGCATTTT	CASRHSNQPQHF
TRBD2	TRBJ2-7	TRBV7-6	NA	TGTGCCAGCAGCCCGGAGTTAGCGGGAGGGAACTACGAGCAGTACTTC	CASSPELAGGNYEQYF
TRBD1	TRBJ2-3	TRBV15	once	TGTGCCACCATCGACGGGACAGGAAGCTCAGATACGCAGTATTTT	CATIDGTGSSDTQYF
NA	TRBJ2-7	TRBV5-8	NA	TGTGCCAGCAGCTTGGGACAGTGGGCCTTTGGCGAGCAGTACTTC	CASSLGQWAFGEQYF
TRBD1	TRBJ1-2	TRBV23-1	NA	TGCGCCAGCAGTCCTCCGACAGGGAGAGGGAACTATGGCTACACCTTC	CASSPPTGRGNYGYTF
TRBD2	TRBJ2-7	TRBV3-1	NA	TGTGCCAGCAGCCACCAGCGACTAGCGGGGGGACCCTACGAGCAGTACTTC	CASSHQRLAGGPYEQYF
TRBD2	TRBJ2-1	TRBV6-6	NA	TGTGCCAGCAGTTACCAACTAGCGGGGAAATACAATGAGCAGTTCTTC	CASSYQLAGKYNEQFF
TRBD2	TRBJ2-7	TRBV29-1	NA	TGCAGCGTTGAGAAAGGGAGGGCCGGCGAGCAGTACTTC	CSVEKGRAGEQYF
TRBD1	TRBJ2-1	TRBV28	NA	TGTGCCAGCAGTTTCTCTACAGGGGATTGGGCGAATGAGCAGTTCTTC	CASSFSTGDWANEQFF
NA	TRBJ2-1	TRBV2	few	TGTGCCAGCAGAGAGACACCGAGCTCCTACAATGAGCAGTTCTTC	CASRETPSSYNEQFF
NA	TRBJ2-3	TRBV6-4	NA	TGTGCCAGCAGTGAGGGGGCTAGCGGAGCGGCTACGCAGTATTTT	CASSEGASGAATQYF
TRBD2	TRBJ2-2	TRBV13	NA	TGTGCCAGCAGCCTAGCGGGAAGTTGGAACACCGGGGAGCTGTTTTTT	CASSLAGSWNTGELFF
NA	TRBJ1-1	TRBV20-1	NA	TGCAGTGCTGGAAACACGGGACACCCGAACACTGAAGCTTTCTTT	CSAGNTGHPNTEAFF
TRBD2	TRBJ2-1	TRBV28	NA	TGTGCCAGCAGTTTATCGGGGGGTGAGCAGTTCTTC	CASSLSGGEQFF
NA	TRBJ2-6	TRBV15	NA	TGTGCCACCAGCAGCGCCACAGGGTGGGCTGGGGCCAACGTCCTGACTTTC	CATSSATGWAGANVLTF
NA	TRBJ2-2	TRBV10-1	NA	TGCGCCAGCAGTGACACCTACACCGGGGAGCTGTTTTTT	CASSDTYTGELFF
NA	TRBJ1-4	TRBV5-8	NA	TGTGCCAGCAGCTTGGGTAGATGGTCAGCAGAAAAACTGTTTTTT	CASSLGRWSAEKLFF
TRBD2	TRBJ2-2	TRBV6-4	few	TGTGCCAGCAGTGACAGCGGGGGGAACACCGGGGAGCTGTTTTTT	CASSDSGGNTGELFF
NA	TRBJ2-5	TRBV5-5	NA	TGTGCCAGCAGCGTGGGACATTGGGGGATAGAGACCCAGTACTTC	CASSVGHWGIETQYF
NA	TRBJ2-1	TRBV29-1	NA	TGCAGCGTTGAAGATCTTCGAGAGCAGTTCTTC	CSVEDLREQFF
TRBD1	TRBJ2-1	TRBV20-1	NA	TGCAGTGCTAGATCCCTCGACAGGGACAATAAGCAGTTCTTC	CSARSLDRDNKQFF
NA	TRBJ2-6	TRBV8-2	NA	TGTGGCAGTAGTCGCGATGATAGCCACAAAAGTCGGGCCAACGTCCTGACTTTC	CGSSRDDSHKSRANVLTF
NA	TRBJ2-5	TRBV28	NA	TGTGCCAGCGTTTCTGGATCGGACTGGGGGCTTTGGAGGGAGACCCAGTACTTC	CASVSGSDWGLWRETQYF
NA	TRBJ1-1	TRBV2	NA	TGTGCCAGCAGTCAGGGGAACACTGAAGCTTTCTTT	CASSQGNTEAFF
NA	TRBJ2-5	TRBV28	NA	TGTGCCTGCAGTTCTGGATCGGACTGGGGGCTTTGGAGGGAGACCCAGTACTTC	CACSSGSDWGLWRETQYF
TRBD1	TRBJ2-7	TRBV29-1	few	TGCAGCGTAGCCGAGGACAGGGGCTACGAGCAGTACTTC	CSVAEDRGYEQYF
TRBD2	TRBJ2-3	TRBV3-1	NA	TGTGCCAGCAGCCCTGCCCCTGCGGGAGAGGCAGATACGCAGTATTTT	CASSPAPAGEADTQYF
NA	TRBJ2-3	TRBV5-8	NA	TGTGCCTCCAAACGGGAAATGTCAGATACGCAGTATTTT	CASKREMSDTQYF
NA	TRBJ1-1	TRBV7-6	NA	TGTGCCAGCAGCTCCACTAACACTGAAGCTTTCTTT	CASSSTNTEAFF
TRBD2	TRBJ2-7	TRBV2	large	TGTGCCAGCAGTGAAACTACGCTAGCGGGGCTTTACTACGAGCAGTACTTC	CASSETTLAGLYYEQYF
NA	TRBJ2-7	TRBV14	once	TGTGCCAGCAGCTCCCCTATTAGGGCTTACGAGCAGTACTTC	CASSSPIRAYEQYF
NA	TRBJ2-3	TRBV10-3	NA	TGTGCCATCAGTGAGTTCGAGACAGCCACAGATACGCAGTATTTT	CAISEFETATDTQYF
NA	TRBJ1-2	TRBV4-1	once	TGCGCCAGCAGCCTAGAGCCAGATGGCTACACCTTC	CASSLEPDGYTF
TRBD2	TRBJ2-1	TRBV24-1	NA	TGTGCCACCAGTGATTTGCGGGTAGCGACTAGCGGGAGTGTGTATGAGCAGTTCTTC	CATSDLRVATSGSVYEQFF
NA	TRBJ2-3	TRBV5-8	NA	TGTGCCAGCAGCTTTGGCGGATGGGACACAGATACGCAGTATTTT	CASSFGGWDTDTQYF
NA	TRBJ1-5	TRBV11-2	NA	TGTGCCAGCAGCTTAGCCGACGGCAATCAGCCCCAGCATTTT	CASSLADGNQPQHF
TRBD1	TRBJ1-4	TRBV12-3/TRBV12-4	NA	TGTGCCAGCAGTCCCGACAGGGGGGGAGTTGATGAAAAACTGTTTTTT	CASSPDRGGVDEKLFF
NA	TRBJ2-3	TRBV11-2	NA	TGTGCCAGCAGCTTACAAGATACGCAGTATTTT	CASSLQDTQYF
TRBD1	TRBJ1-1	TRBV20-1	NA	TGCAGTGCTAGACCAGCAGGGGGAACTGAAGCTTTCTTT	CSARPAGGTEAFF
TRBD1	TRBJ1-6	TRBV5-6	NA	TGTGCCAGCAGCGGGTGGACAGGGGCCCTCTTGGCCCTCCACTTT	CASSGWTGALLALHF
TRBD1	TRBJ2-5	TRBV7-9	few	TGTGCCAGCAGCTTATTCGGCCGGGACAGGGTGGGAGAGACCCAGTACTTC	CASSLFGRDRVGETQYF
NA	TRBJ2-1	TRBV7-2	NA	TGTGCCAGCAGCTTAACGGTCCGTTACGGCTCCTACAATGAGCAGTTCTTC	CASSLTVRYGSYNEQFF
NA	TRBJ1-1	TRBV7-9	NA	TGTGCCAGCAGCTCCGGGTGGTTTTCTTTT	CASSSGWFSF
NA	TRBJ2-7	TRBV13	NA	TGTGCCAGCAGCACGGGGCCGGGGAACCCCTACGAGCAGTACTTC	CASSTGPGNPYEQYF
TRBD2	TRBJ2-3	TRBV3-1	NA	TGTGCCAGCGGGAGGGCCCCCTCAGATACGCAGTATTTT	CASGRAPSDTQYF
NA	TRBJ1-2	TRBV28	NA	TGTGCCAGCAGTCCAGGGGACTTGGGTGGCGGCTATGGCTACACCTTC	CASSPGDLGGGYGYTF
TRBD2	TRBJ2-1	TRBV6-5	NA	TGTGCCAGCAGCCTACTAGCGGGAGACGAGCAGTTCTTC	CASSLLAGDEQFF
TRBD2	TRBJ2-3	TRBV15	NA	TGTGCCACCAGCAGAGATACTCTACTAGCGGGCGCAGATACGCAGTATTTT	CATSRDTLLAGADTQYF
TRBD1	TRBJ2-2	TRBV10-3	NA	TGTGCCATCATTTCACCCGGGACAGGGGGGACCGGGGAGCTGTTTTTT	CAIISPGTGGTGELFF
NA	TRBJ2-1	TRBV2	NA	TGTGCCAGCAGTGCCGACGAGGGGTGGTACAATGAGCAGTTCTTC	CASSADEGWYNEQFF
NA	TRBJ1-4	TRBV28	NA	TGTGCCAGCAGTTTTTACAGAAAGCGGCGGGGGAATGAAAAACTGTTTTTT	CASSFYRKRRGNEKLFF
NA	TRBJ1-1	TRBV5-1	NA	TGCGCCAGCAGCTTCGAACAGGGTAGGACTGAAGCTTTCTTT	CASSFEQGRTEAFF